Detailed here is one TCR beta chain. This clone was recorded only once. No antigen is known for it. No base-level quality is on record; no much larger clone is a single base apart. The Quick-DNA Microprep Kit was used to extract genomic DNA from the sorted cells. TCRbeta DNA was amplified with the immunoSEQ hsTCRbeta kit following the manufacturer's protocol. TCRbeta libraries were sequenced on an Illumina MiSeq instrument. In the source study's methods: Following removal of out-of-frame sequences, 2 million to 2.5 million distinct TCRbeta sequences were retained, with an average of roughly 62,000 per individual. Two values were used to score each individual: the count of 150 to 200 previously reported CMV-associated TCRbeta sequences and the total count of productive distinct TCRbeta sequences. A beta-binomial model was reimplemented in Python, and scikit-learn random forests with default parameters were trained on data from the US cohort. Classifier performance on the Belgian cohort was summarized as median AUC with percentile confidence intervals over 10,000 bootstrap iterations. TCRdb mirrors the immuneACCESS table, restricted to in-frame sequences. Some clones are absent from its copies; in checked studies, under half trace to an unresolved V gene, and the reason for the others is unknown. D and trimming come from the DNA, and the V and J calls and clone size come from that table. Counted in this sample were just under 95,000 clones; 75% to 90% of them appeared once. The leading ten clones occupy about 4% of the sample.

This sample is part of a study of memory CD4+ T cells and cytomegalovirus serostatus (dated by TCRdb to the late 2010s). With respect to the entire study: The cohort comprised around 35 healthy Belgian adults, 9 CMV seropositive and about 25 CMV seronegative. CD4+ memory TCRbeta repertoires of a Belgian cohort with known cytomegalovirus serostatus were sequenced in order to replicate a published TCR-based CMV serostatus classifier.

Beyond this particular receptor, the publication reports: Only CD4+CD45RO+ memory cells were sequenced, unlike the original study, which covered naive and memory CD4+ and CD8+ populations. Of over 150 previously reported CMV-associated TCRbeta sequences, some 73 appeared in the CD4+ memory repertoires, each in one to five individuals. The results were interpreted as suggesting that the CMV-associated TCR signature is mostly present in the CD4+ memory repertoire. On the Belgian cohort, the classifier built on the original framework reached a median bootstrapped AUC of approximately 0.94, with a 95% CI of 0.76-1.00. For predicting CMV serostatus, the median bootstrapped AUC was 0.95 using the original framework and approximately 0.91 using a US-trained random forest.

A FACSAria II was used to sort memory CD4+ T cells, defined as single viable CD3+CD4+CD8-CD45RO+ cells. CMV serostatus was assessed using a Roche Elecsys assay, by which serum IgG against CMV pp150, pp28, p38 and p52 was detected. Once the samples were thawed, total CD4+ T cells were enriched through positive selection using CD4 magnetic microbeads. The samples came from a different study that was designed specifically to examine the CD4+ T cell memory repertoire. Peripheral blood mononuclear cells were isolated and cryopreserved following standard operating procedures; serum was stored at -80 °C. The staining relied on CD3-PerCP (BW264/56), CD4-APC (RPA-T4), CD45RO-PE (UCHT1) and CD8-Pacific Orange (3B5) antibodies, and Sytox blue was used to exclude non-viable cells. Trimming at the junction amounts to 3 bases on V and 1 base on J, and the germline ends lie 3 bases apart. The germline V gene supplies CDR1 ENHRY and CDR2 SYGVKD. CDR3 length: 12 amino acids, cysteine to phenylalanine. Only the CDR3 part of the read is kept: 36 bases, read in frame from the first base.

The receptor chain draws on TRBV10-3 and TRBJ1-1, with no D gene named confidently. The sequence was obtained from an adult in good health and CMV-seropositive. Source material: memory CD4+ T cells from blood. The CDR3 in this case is CAISDRNTEAFF. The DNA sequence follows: TGTGCCATCAGTGATAGGAACACTGAAGCTTTCTTT.